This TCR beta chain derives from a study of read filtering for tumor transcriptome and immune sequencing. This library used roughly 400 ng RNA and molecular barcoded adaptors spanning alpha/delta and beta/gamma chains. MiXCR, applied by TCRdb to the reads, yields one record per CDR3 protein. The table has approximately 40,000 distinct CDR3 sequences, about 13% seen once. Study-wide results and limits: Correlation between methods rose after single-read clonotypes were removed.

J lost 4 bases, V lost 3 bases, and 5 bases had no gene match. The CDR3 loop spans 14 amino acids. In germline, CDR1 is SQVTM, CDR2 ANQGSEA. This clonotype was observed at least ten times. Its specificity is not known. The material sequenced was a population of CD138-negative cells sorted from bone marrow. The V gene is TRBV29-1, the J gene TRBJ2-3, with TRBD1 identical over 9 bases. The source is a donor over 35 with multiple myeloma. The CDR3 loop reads CSVDGTGSPDTQYF. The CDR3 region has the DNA TGCAGCGTTGACGGGACAGGGAGCCCAGATACGCAGTATTTT.